One T cell receptor (beta chain) is described in this entry. The target antigen is unknown. These data are taken from a study of T cells in Graves' hyperthyroidism and ophthalmopathy. General study results and limits: Most thyroid clonotypes expanded above 0.001 were also detected in blood.

The germline gives CDR1 SEHNR, CDR2 FQNEAQ (reference sequence). V was trimmed by 4 bases and J by 0 bases, leaving 16 bases between them. The CDR3 totals 17 residues. Using RNA transcripts as the source, TCR beta CDR3 regions were amplified. HTBI primers were the set used in a first-round RT-PCR of the TCR CDR3. TCRdb itself ran the multiplex PCR reads through MiXCR, one entry per CDR3 protein. Among a few hundred thousand distinct CDR3 sequences listed, around a sixth were seen once. Exclusion followed for patients with uncontrolled infection, other autoimmune disease, pregnancy or lactation. The chain is built from TRBV7-9 and TRBJ2-1; perhaps TRBD2 as D (6 bases). The receptor comes from a woman aged 30 to 39 with Graves' hyperthyroidism. The sequencing input was blood. Here the CDR3 reads CASSWGYSGSSYNEQFF. CDR3 sequence (DNA): TGTGCCAGCAGCTGGGGGTATAGCGGAAGCTCCTACAATGAGCAGTTCTTC.